The 30 T cell receptor beta chains given below trace back to one sample, sequenced in a study of blood T cell repertoires in COVID-19. Here immunoSEQ multiplex PCR was the method, and the copy in TCRdb shows in-frame clones only, minus some. This sample has about 220,000 clones, with around 86% found just once. What was sequenced was peripheral blood. All receptors come from a woman aged 45-59 years with COVID-19, enrolled during active disease.

This clone was counted a single time. The chain couples TRBV2 to TRBJ1-1, with D possibly being TRBD1 (5 bases). V lost 10 bases to trimming and J lost 4 bases, with 13 bases between them. This CDR3 has 12 amino acids. The germline V gene has CDR1 SNHLY and CDR2 FYNNEI. CDR3 in amino acids: CATTGLGTEAFF. The CDR3 DNA reads as TGTGCCACCACAGGATTGGGCACTGAAGCTTTCTTT.

This chain joins TRBV3-1 (or the pseudogene TRBV3-2) and TRBJ1-4; no clear D. Germline lookup yields CDR1 LGHDT and CDR2 YNNKEL (reference sequence). The CDR3 extends over 16 amino acids. The V end lost 2 bases, the J end lost 7 bases, and 17 bases lay between the germline ends. CDR3 sequence reads: CASSQLRPGGGEKLFF. As DNA, the CDR3 is TGTGCCAGCAGCCAACTCCGCCCAGGAGGCGGTGAAAAACTGTTTTTT.

The chain uses TRBV6-2 or TRBV6-3 and TRBJ2-3; 9 nucleotides match TRBD2. V dropped 4 bases and J dropped 3; count of bases not matched to a gene: 5. CDR3 length equals 15 residues. Germline loops: CDR1 MNHEY, CDR2 SVGEGT. The CDR3, as DNA: TGTGCCAGCAGTTTTAGCGGGGGCGGTACAGATACGCAGTATTTT. Amino acid sequence: CASSFSGGGTDTQYF.

The chain employs TRBV19 and TRBJ1-3; D remains unclear. The CDR3 covers 13 residues. The germline V gene has CDR1 LNHDA and CDR2 SQIVND (reference sequence). In nucleotides, the CDR3 is TGTGCGGCAGTAGGGAGCTCTGGAAACACCATATATTTT. Amino acids: CAAVGSSGNTIYF.

This clone was seen just once. The chain has TRBV9 and TRBJ2-7; 9 nucleotides align to TRBD1. Germline CDR1 reads SGDLS; CDR2 reads YYNGEE. V lost 4 bases to trimming and J lost 5 bases; unmatched junction nucleotides: 13. The CDR3 loop spans 16 amino acids. The CDR3 protein is CASSPRPLDRGNEQYF. CDR3 DNA: TGTGCCAGCAGCCCACGACCCCTGGACAGGGGCAACGAGCAGTACTTC.

The chain has TRBV10-2 and TRBJ2-7; weak D call: TRBD2 (6 bases). The V and J ends lost 8 bases and 4 bases respectively, with 12 bases between them. This CDR3 has 12 residues. Germline CDR1 and CDR2: WSHSY and SAAADI. CDR3 bases: TGCGCCAGCGAAGGAGGGGTGTACGAGCAGTACTTC. Translation: CASEGGVYEQYF.

The chain has TRBV19 and TRBJ1-2; D ambiguous. Germline values: CDR1 LNHDA, CDR2 SQIVND (reference sequence). The CDR3 spans 13 residues. Trimming stripped 1 base from V and 7 bases from J, with 10 bases between. The CDR3 protein is CASSIGGHLGYTF. In DNA form, the CDR3 reads TGTGCCAGTAGTATAGGCGGCCACCTTGGCTACACCTTC.

The J gene is TRBJ1-1, the V gene TRBV5-4, with 11 nucleotides matching TRBD1. Germline lookup yields CDR1 SGHNT and CDR2 YYREEE (reference sequence). V lost 4 bases, J lost 6 bases, and 8 bases stayed unmatched. The CDR3 loop spans 15 amino acids. CDR3 bases: TGTGCCAGCAGCACCGGGACAGGGGGAATCGCTGAAGCTTTCTTT. It yields the protein CASSTGTGGIAEAFF.

This sequence joins TRBV11-2 and TRBJ1-2, with 9 nucleotides matching TRBD1. This CDR3 is 13 amino acids long. The germline gives CDR1 SGHAT, CDR2 FQNNGV. The V and J ends lost 5 bases and 7 bases, in that order; junction bases with no gene match: 5. CDR3 residues: CASSLTGGFGYTF. CDR3 sequence (DNA): TGTGCCAGCAGCCTCACAGGGGGCTTTGGCTACACCTTC.

This chain connects TRBV4-1 to TRBJ2-1, with D possibly being TRBD1 (5 bases). The germline CDR1 and CDR2 sequences are MGHRA and YSYEKL. This CDR3 region has 15 residues. The V end lost 1 base, the J end lost 3 bases, and 10 bases lay between the germline ends. Written as DNA, the CDR3 is TGCGCCAGCAGCCAAGGGGGCAGACTCTACAATGAGCAGTTCTTC. It codes for CASSQGGRLYNEQFF.

In nucleotides, the CDR3 is TGCGCCAGCTCCTTATTTGGGAGTCTAAATGAGCAGTTCTTC. This encodes CASSLFGSLNEQFF. The rearrangement links TRBV5-1 to TRBJ2-1; D might be TRBD2 (5 bases). The CDR3 is 14 amino acids. V was pared by 7 bases and J by 7 bases, with 18 bases between. Germline V gene lookup returns CDR1 SGHRS and CDR2 YFSETQ.

This rearrangement joins TRBV2 to TRBJ2-1, with 12 bases identical to TRBD2. After removal of 11 bases from V and 8 bases from J, the junction contained 10 bases not matched to a gene. Germline CDR1 and CDR2: SNHLY and FYNNEI. The CDR3 loop spans 14 amino acids. DNA for the CDR3: TGTGCCGGGAGCCTAGCGGGGGGGCCCTATGAGCAGTTCTTC. Encoded protein: CAGSLAGGPYEQFF.

The chain uses TRBV3-1 (or the pseudogene TRBV3-2) and TRBJ1-1; D is possibly TRBD1 (5 bases). The germline gives CDR1 LGHDT, CDR2 YNNKEL (reference sequence). This CDR3 has 14 residues. Trimming left V 0 bases short and J 5 bases short, with 10 bases between. In nucleotides, the CDR3 is TGTGCCAGCAGCCAAGAAATCGGGGGGACTGAAGCTTTCTTT. Its protein product is CASSQEIGGTEAFF.

The V gene is TRBV5-6, the J gene TRBJ1-6, with no clear D. V shed 7 bases and J shed 7 bases, with 9 bases lying between them. The CDR3 contains 12 residues. Germline V gene lookup returns CDR1 SGHDT and CDR2 YYEEEE. For the CDR3, the DNA is TGTGCCAGCCGTGTGGCCAATTCACCCCTCCACTTT. Translated, it gives CASRVANSPLHF.

The V and J genes are TRBV19 and TRBJ2-7, with a weak D call TRBD1 (6 bases). V was pared by 2 bases and J by 5 bases, with 13 bases between. CDR3 size: 14 residues. Looked up from germline, CDR1 is LNHDA and CDR2 is SQIVND (reference sequence). CDR3 region: CASSIRGQLHEQYF. The CDR3, as DNA: TGTGCCAGTAGTATAAGGGGACAATTGCACGAGCAGTACTTC.

The count of this clone is one. This rearrangement joins TRBV14 to TRBJ2-5; 7 positions agree with TRBD2. This CDR3 contains 16 residues. The V gene's germline CDR1 is SGHDN and CDR2 FVKESK. J gave up 5 bases and V 0 bases, and 9 bases lay outside the gene matches. The chain's CDR3 is CASSQDFGEGLETQYF. CDR3 bases: TGTGCCAGCAGCCAAGATTTTGGGGAGGGGTTGGAGACCCAGTACTTC.

The rearrangement links TRBV5-6 to TRBJ1-2; 7 positions match TRBD1. Germline V gene sequence: CDR1 SGHDT, CDR2 YYEEEE. The CDR3 has 13 residues. Germline trimming cut 0 bases from V and 6 bases from J; bases unmatched to any gene: 2. This chain's CDR3 is CASSLGQGHGYTF. The CDR3 DNA follows: TGTGCCAGCAGCTTGGGACAGGGCCATGGCTACACCTTC. Using reference TRBV5-6 and TRBJ1-2 for the parts outside the CDR3, the full variable domain is DAGVTQSPTHLIKTRGQQVTLRCSPKSGHDTVSWYQQALGQGPQFIFQYYEEEERQRGNFPDRFSGHQFPNYSSELNVNALLLGDSALYLCASSLGQGHGYTFGSGTRLTVV.

The rearrangement joins TRBV5-4 to TRBJ2-3; 9 nucleotides match TRBD1. The CDR3 consists of 15 residues. Trimming removed 1 base from V and 5 bases from J; junction bases left unmatched: 5. Germline-derived CDR1 and CDR2 are SGHNT and YYREEE (reference sequence). In DNA form, the CDR3 reads TGTGCCAGCAGCTTGTTTGACAGGGGGTTAGATACGCAGTATTTT. Amino acid sequence: CASSLFDRGLDTQYF.

The V call is TRBV7-9, the J call TRBJ1-2; 8 bases map to TRBD1. J lost 6 bases, V lost 4 bases, and 4 bases had no gene match. CDR3 length: 13 residues. The germline CDR1 and CDR2 sequences are SEHNR and FQNEAQ (reference sequence). The CDR3 DNA sequence: TGTGCCAGCAGCTCATGGACAGGGAATGGCTACACCTTC. The encoded protein is CASSSWTGNGYTF.

The CDR3: CASSFPGHRSYNEQFF. CDR3 bases: TGTGCCAGCAGCTTCCCGGGACATCGGTCCTACAATGAGCAGTTCTTC. V gene TRBV7-3 combines with J gene TRBJ2-1; weak D call: TRBD1 (6 bases). Between the trimmed V and J ends, which lost 3 bases and 1 base, there was a span of 13 bases. The CDR3 extends over 16 amino acids. Per germline, CDR1 SGHTA and CDR2 FQGTGA.

V gene TRBV12-5 combines with J gene TRBJ2-3; 13 bases match TRBD2. V was clipped by 2 bases and J by 5 bases; unmatched bases: 4. The CDR3 length is 16 residues. Per the germline V gene, CDR1 is LGHNT and CDR2 is FRNRAP. CDR3 DNA sequence: TGTGCTAGTGGTTTGTTTGGACTAGCGGGGGTAGATACGCAGTATTTT. It specifies CASGLFGLAGVDTQYF.

V gene TRBV24-1 combines with J gene TRBJ1-5, with 7 bases lining up with TRBD1. The CDR3 sequence is 17 residues long. Germline values: CDR1 KGHDR, CDR2 SFDVKD. After removal of 0 bases from V and 0 bases from J, the junction contained 4 bases not matched to a gene. This CDR3 is CATSDLQGGYSNQPQHF. CDR3 bases: TGTGCCACCAGTGATTTGCAGGGGGGTTATAGCAATCAGCCCCAGCATTTT.

This sequence joins TRBV11-2 and TRBJ2-2; 8 nucleotides line up with TRBD2. This CDR3 region has 16 residues. V shed 3 bases and J 7 bases; nucleotides not matched to a gene: 10. Germline CDR1 SGHAT, CDR2 FQNNGV. CDR3 sequence reads: CASSFWATGGDGELFF. CDR3 DNA sequence: TGTGCCAGCAGCTTCTGGGCCACGGGAGGGGACGGGGAGCTGTTTTTT.

This clone was observed once. The chain recombines TRBV5-5 with TRBJ1-2, with TRBD1 as a possible D gene (5 bases). The CDR3 is 14 amino acids. Germline V gene data show CDR1 as SGHKS and CDR2 as YYEKEE (reference sequence). Trimming took 2 bases from V and 1 from J, leaving 9 bases between them. CDR3 amino acids: CASSLGQGNYGYTF. The CDR3 coding sequence is TGTGCCAGCAGCTTAGGCCAGGGTAACTATGGCTACACCTTC.

The CDR3 is CASSVTGGWGYTF. CDR3 nucleotide sequence: TGTGCCAGCAGTGTCACAGGGGGCTGGGGCTACACCTTC. The chain couples TRBV2 to TRBJ1-2, with 9 bases matching TRBD1. The ends lost 4 bases at V and 8 bases at J; junction bases unmatched: 5. Germline CDR1 SNHLY, CDR2 FYNNEI. The length of the CDR3 is 13 residues.

This rearrangement joins TRBV7-2 to TRBJ2-3; 7 bases align to TRBD2. The CDR3 is made up of 14 amino acids. Losses at the gene ends were 9 bases for V and 8 bases for J; bases not matched to a gene: 14. Germline V lookup: CDR1 SGHTA, CDR2 FQGNSA. DNA of the CDR3: TGTGCCAGTTCGGGGGGTCCCGGGGGGAGTACGCAGTATTTT. Protein product: CASSGGPGGSTQYF.

This rearrangement joins TRBV6-6 to TRBJ1-2, with D perhaps TRBD1 (5 bases). Germline CDR1 is MNHNY and CDR2 is SVGAGI (reference sequence). The CDR3 sequence is 14 residues long. Trimming removed 6 bases at V and 2 bases at J, with 13 bases between. This chain's CDR3 is CASSLPGGNYGYTF. The CDR3 bases are TGTGCCAGCAGCCTCCCGGGGGGAAACTATGGCTACACCTTC.

This chain links TRBV10-1 with TRBJ2-1; 7 bases map to TRBD1. The CDR3 has 13 residues. The V and J ends lost 8 bases and 5 bases, in that order; junction bases with no gene match: 6. Germline CDR1 reads WNHNN; CDR2 reads SYGVQD (reference sequence). The CDR3 region is CASSRDRDNEQFF. DNA of the CDR3: TGCGCCAGCTCCCGGGACAGAGACAATGAGCAGTTCTTC.

The J gene is TRBJ2-6, the V gene TRBV11-3, with TRBD1 matching 7 bases. Germline V lookup: CDR1 SGHNT, CDR2 YENEEA. J was trimmed by 0 bases and V by 6 bases; bases with no gene match: 8. This CDR3 is 17 amino acids long. DNA of the CDR3: TGTGCCAGCAGTGCCCCGGACAGGAGCTCTGGGGCCAACGTCCTGACTTTC. Translating gives CASSAPDRSSGANVLTF.

V is TRBV3-1 (or the pseudogene TRBV3-2) and J is TRBJ2-5; D might be TRBD2 (5 bases). Deletions cut 0 bases from V and 5 bases from J, with 10 bases between. The CDR3 totals 14 residues. CDR1 and CDR2 (germline): LGHDT, YNNKEL (reference sequence). This CDR3 reads CASSQEASKETQYF. CDR3 nucleotides: TGTGCCAGCAGCCAAGAGGCTAGCAAGGAGACCCAGTACTTC.